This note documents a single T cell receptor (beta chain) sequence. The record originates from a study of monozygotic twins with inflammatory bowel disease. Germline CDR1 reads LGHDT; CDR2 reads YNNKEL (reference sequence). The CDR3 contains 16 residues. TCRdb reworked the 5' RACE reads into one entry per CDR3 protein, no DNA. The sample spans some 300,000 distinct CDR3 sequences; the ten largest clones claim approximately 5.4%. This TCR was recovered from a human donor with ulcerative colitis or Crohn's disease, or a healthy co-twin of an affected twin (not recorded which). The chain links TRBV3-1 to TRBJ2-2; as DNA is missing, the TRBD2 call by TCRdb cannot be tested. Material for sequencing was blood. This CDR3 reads CASSQTSGSSTGELFF.